These 28 T cell receptor beta chains originate from one sample sequenced in a study of monozygotic twins with inflammatory bowel disease. TCRdb reprocessed the 5' RACE reads; each CDR3 protein has one entry and no DNA is given. This sample's table reports more than 110,000 distinct CDR3 sequences. The sequenced material came from blood. These receptors all stem from a human donor with ulcerative colitis or Crohn's disease, or a healthy co-twin of an affected twin (not recorded which).

The chain carries TRBV4-2 and TRBJ2-1; the TRBD2 assignment by TCRdb is unverifiable without DNA. Germline values: CDR1 LGHNA, CDR2 YNFKEQ. The CDR3 extends over 15 amino acids. The CDR3 here is CASSQDGGGVWEQFF.

This chain uses TRBV29-1 with TRBJ2-1; TCRdb gives TRBD2 as the D gene, but with no DNA this cannot be confirmed. Germline V gene sequence: CDR1 SQVTM, CDR2 ANQGSEA. CDR3 size: 15 residues. CDR3 in amino acids: CSVLGTSGPYNEQFF.

The V gene is TRBV5-1, the J gene TRBJ2-3; the TCRdb call, TRBD2, lacks DNA for checking. This CDR3 is built from 16 residues. CDR1 is SGHRS and CDR2 is YFSETQ in the germline V gene. CDR3 protein: CASSQRLAGSTDTQYF. Filled out from reference TRBV5-1 and TRBJ2-3, the complete variable domain reads KAGVTQTPRYLIKTRGQQVTLSCSPISGHRSVSWYQQTPGQGLQFLFEYFSETQRNKGNFPGRFSGRQFSNSRSEMNVSTLELGDSALYLCASSQRLAGSTDTQYFGPGTRLTVL.

V gene TRBV7-3 combines with J gene TRBJ2-3; TCRdb returns TRBD1, unconfirmable since there is no DNA. The CDR3 loop spans 16 amino acids. The germline CDR1 and CDR2 sequences are SGHTA and FQGTGA. The CDR3 sequence: CASSSRQGASTDTQYF. Complete variable domain (other parts from reference TRBV7-3 and TRBJ2-3): GAGVSQTPSNKVTEKGKYVELRCDPISGHTALYWYRQSLGQGPEFLIYFQGTGAADDSGLPNDRFFAVRPEGSVSTLKIQRTERGDSAVYLCASSSRQGASTDTQYFGPGTRLTVL.

The chain couples TRBV3-1 to TRBJ2-4; with no DNA, the TCRdb D assignment of TRBD2 cannot be verified. This CDR3 comprises 17 residues. Germline V gene sequence: CDR1 LGHDT, CDR2 YNNKEL (reference sequence). The CDR3 here is CASSQALAGVAKNIQYF.

V and J are TRBV28 and TRBJ1-4; the D call from TCRdb, TRBD1, cannot be confirmed without DNA. The V gene's germline CDR1 is MDHEN and CDR2 SYDVKM. The CDR3 length is 12 residues. CDR3 amino acids: CASRRGGEKLFF. Drawing the rest from reference TRBV28 and TRBJ1-4, the complete variable domain is DVKVTQSSRYLVKRTGEKVFLECVQDMDHENMFWYRQDPGLGLRLIYFSYDVKMKEKGDIPEGYSVSREKKERFSLILESASTNQTSMYLCASRRGGEKLFFGSGTQLSVL.

The rearrangement joins TRBV18 to TRBJ2-7; the D call from TCRdb, TRBD1, cannot be confirmed without DNA. The length of the CDR3 is 16 residues. Per germline, CDR1 KGHSH and CDR2 LQKENI. The CDR3 here is CASSPLSQIREYEQYF. Based on the CDR3 plus reference TRBV18 and TRBJ2-7, the full variable domain is NAGVMQNPRHLVRRRGQEARLRCSPMKGHSHVYWYRQLPEEGLKFMVYLQKENIIDESGMPKERFSAEFPKEGPSILRIQQVVRGDSAAYFCASSPLSQIREYEQYFGPGTRLTVT.

V is TRBV6-2 or TRBV6-3 and J is TRBJ2-1; TCRdb's D call, TRBD1, is unchecked because there is no DNA. Germline loops: CDR1 MNHEY, CDR2 SVGEGT. The CDR3 runs 16 residues. The CDR3 loop reads CASSFQGWRTGNEQFF.

The chain links TRBV20-1 to TRBJ1-2; TCRdb designates TRBD1, a call that cannot be tested without DNA. The CDR3 runs to 16 residues. Germline V gene data show CDR1 as DFQATT and CDR2 as SNEGSKA (reference sequence). The CDR3: CSARDLWDRRNYGYTF.

CDR3 sequence: CSARAAFSYPGELFF. The rearrangement joins TRBV20-1 to TRBJ2-2; TCRdb calls TRBD2, which cannot be checked without DNA. The CDR3 totals 15 residues. CDR1 is DFQATT, CDR2 SNEGSKA, per germline (reference sequence).

The rearrangement uses TRBV4-3 and TRBJ1-1; as DNA is missing, the TRBD1 call by TCRdb cannot be tested. Germline V gives CDR1 LGHNA, CDR2 YSLEER. The CDR3 length is 13 residues. This chain's CDR3 is CASRWTGNTEAFF.

The chain uses TRBV5-1 and TRBJ2-3; lacking DNA, the TRBD1 call made by TCRdb goes unchecked. The germline V gene encodes CDR1 SGHRS and CDR2 YFSETQ. The CDR3 runs 15 residues. The CDR3 region is CASSLQGGGTDTQYF.

The V and J genes are TRBV10-3 and TRBJ2-1. The CDR3 runs 11 residues. Germline CDR1 and CDR2: ENHRY and SYGVKD. The CDR3 loop reads CAISELYEQFF.

The V gene is TRBV7-9, the J gene TRBJ1-2; checking the TCRdb D call of TRBD1 is not possible without DNA. The germline gives CDR1 SEHNR, CDR2 FQNEAQ (reference sequence). The CDR3 is 15 amino acids. The CDR3 spells CASSSPNRVTYGYTF.

The chain joins TRBV29-1 to TRBJ2-2. The CDR3 is made up of 13 amino acids. From germline, CDR1 is SQVTM and CDR2 ANQGSEA. CDR3 region: CSVDRGNTGELFF.

The chain is built from TRBV3-1 and TRBJ2-3; TCRdb's D call of TRBD2 is untestable without DNA. The CDR3 runs 16 residues. CDR1 is LGHDT, CDR2 YNNKEL, per germline (reference sequence). The CDR3 loop reads CASSPQTSGRRDTQYF.

V usage is TRBV5-1 and J usage is TRBJ2-1; with no DNA, the TCRdb D assignment of TRBD2 cannot be verified. The CDR3 contains 15 residues. Germline V CDR1 and CDR2: SGHRS, YFSETQ. Here the CDR3 reads CASSHIAGGPGEQFF.

CDR3: CASSLGPQRDF. V usage is TRBV5-4 and J usage is TRBJ2-7. The germline V gene has CDR1 SGHNT and CDR2 YYREEE (reference sequence). This CDR3 has 11 amino acids.

This chain uses TRBV20-1 with TRBJ1-5; TCRdb selects TRBD1, and the lack of DNA leaves this call unchecked. The germline V gene has CDR1 DFQATT and CDR2 SNEGSKA (reference sequence). This CDR3 has 16 amino acids. CDR3 in amino acids: CSARDSQGVGNQPQHF.

The gene calls are TRBV20-1 and TRBJ1-1; TCRdb indicates TRBD1, and absent DNA this call remains unverified. The CDR3 sequence is 14 residues long. Germline lookup yields CDR1 DFQATT and CDR2 SNEGSKA (reference sequence). Here the CDR3 reads CSTRIAGMITEAFF.

The V and J genes are TRBV5-5 and TRBJ2-1; TCRdb names TRBD1, which stays unverified in the absence of DNA. The CDR3 spans 15 residues. Germline CDR1 reads SGHKS; CDR2 reads YYEKEE (reference sequence). The CDR3 protein is CASSLRGTADNEQFF.

The CDR3: CSARDPETGVSNEQFF. V usage is TRBV20-1 and J usage is TRBJ2-1; TCRdb proposes TRBD1, but this gene call is untestable without DNA. CDR1 and CDR2 from the germline V gene are DFQATT and SNEGSKA (reference sequence). This CDR3 spans 16 amino acids.

The chain couples TRBV4-2 to TRBJ1-1; checking the TCRdb D call of TRBD1 is not possible without DNA. Per the germline V gene, CDR1 is LGHNA and CDR2 is YNFKEQ. This CDR3 spans 15 amino acids. CDR3 residues: CASSQASRTDTEAFF.

The chain's CDR3 is CASSLNSGWVPTEAFF. The V and J genes are TRBV5-1 and TRBJ1-1; as DNA is missing, the TRBD1 call by TCRdb cannot be tested. The CDR3 runs 16 residues. Germline CDR1 and CDR2: SGHRS and YFSETQ.

This chain links TRBV29-1 with TRBJ2-1. Germline V gene data show CDR1 as SQVTM and CDR2 as ANQGSEA. The CDR3 contains 13 residues. CDR3 in amino acids: CSAPTSAYNEQFF.

The rearrangement links TRBV6-2 or TRBV6-3 to TRBJ2-1; as DNA is missing, the TRBD2 call by TCRdb cannot be tested. CDR1 and CDR2 (germline): MNHEY, SVGEGT. This CDR3 comprises 13 residues. The chain's CDR3 is CASSRPADNEQFF.

The chain has TRBV6-5 and TRBJ2-1; TCRdb proposes TRBD1, but this gene call is untestable without DNA. CDR3 size: 12 residues. From germline, CDR1 is MNHEY and CDR2 SVGAGI. CDR3 sequence: CASSPSTGAQFF.

The chain combines TRBV9 with TRBJ1-1. The germline CDR1 and CDR2 sequences are SGDLS and YYNGEE. This CDR3 contains 12 residues. The CDR3 protein is CASSVGEGPAFF.